This T cell receptor beta chain came from a study of OX40 agonist ivuxolimab in advanced cancers. On the study more broadly: Patients were given ivuxolimab, an antibody that agonizes OX40 (CD134). General study results and limits: Antigen specificity was not determined for the expanded peripheral T cells. Among T cells, CD8+ cells averaged more expanded clones than CD4+ cells.

The CDR3 runs to 14 residues. Trimming shortened V by 0 bases and J by 3 bases, and 9 bases separated the two germline ends. CDR1 and CDR2 (germline): SGHAT, FQNNGV. This clone has only a few counts. Its antigen is still unknown. This same CDR3 is encoded by further DNA sequences in the sample. The method was immunoSEQ multiplex PCR; TCRdb's version includes in-frame clones alone and lacks a portion of them. The table has 60,000 to 65,000 clones, roughly 89% seen once. This clonotype was sampled from an adult with an advanced solid tumor such as melanoma, head and neck, liver or kidney cancer. The sequencing here drew on CD4+ or CD8+ T cells sorted from blood, taken in a trial of the OX40 agonist ivuxolimab. The V gene is TRBV11-2, the J gene TRBJ2-7, with a possible D match to TRBD2 (5 bases). The CDR3 DNA sequence: TGTGCCAGCAGCTTAGATCCCGCGGGCTACGAGCAGTACTTC. Translation: CASSLDPAGYEQYF.